The 21 T cell receptor beta chains below come from one sample, sequenced in a study of long-term antiretroviral therapy in people with HIV. Survey level was the resolution at which the v3.0 immunoSEQ assay ran. The repertoire was sequenced with immunoSEQ multiplex PCR; TCRdb's copy has only in-frame clones and lacks some. The table lists some 29,000 clones, 97% of them singletons, with 1.5% to 2% in the top ten. Material: unsorted PBMCs, obtained 7.6 years after starting antiretroviral therapy. The receptors come from a man aged 25 to 40 with HIV.

V is TRBV19 and J is TRBJ2-3; TRBD1 or TRBD2 may be the D gene (5 bases each). V was shortened by 8 bases and J by 2 bases, with 11 bases between the two germline ends. Germline values: CDR1 LNHDA, CDR2 SQIVND (reference sequence). The CDR3 loop spans 13 amino acids. The CDR3 bases are TGTGCCAGTGCGTTGGGGGTCACAGATACGCAGTATTTT. This sequence encodes CASALGVTDTQYF.

This clone is a singleton in its sample. The rearrangement joins TRBV27 to TRBJ2-2; 9 bases align to TRBD1. Germline values: CDR1 MNHEY, CDR2 SMNVEV (reference sequence). The V and J ends lost 5 bases and 0 bases, in that order; junction bases with no gene match: 4. The CDR3 totals 16 residues. In DNA, the CDR3 is TGTGCCAGCAGTCAACGGGACAGGGCGAACACCGGGGAGCTGTTTTTT. It encodes CASSQRDRANTGELFF.

The chain uses TRBV19 and TRBJ2-1; the D gene is possibly TRBD1 (5 bases). This CDR3 is 13 amino acids long. Trimming left V 9 bases short and J 8 bases short, with 17 bases between. Germline CDR1 reads LNHDA; CDR2 reads SQIVND (reference sequence). The CDR3 DNA is TGTGCCAGCCGCCCCAGGGATCGGGATGAGCAGTTCTTC. It is translated as CASRPRDRDEQFF.

This clone has only one observation. The genes are TRBV27 and TRBJ2-7; possibly TRBD1 for D (6 bases). The CDR3 is made up of 16 amino acids. Per germline, CDR1 MNHEY and CDR2 SMNVEV (reference sequence). The V gene lost 6 bases and the J gene lost 3 bases, with 21 bases spanning the gap. CDR3 sequence reads: CASRGGWTATGYEQYF. The CDR3 DNA reads TGTGCCAGCAGAGGTGGTTGGACAGCCACGGGCTACGAGCAGTACTTC.

The chain links TRBV7-7 to TRBJ2-1; perhaps D is TRBD1 or TRBD2 (5 bases each). Germline V gene data show CDR1 as SSHAT and CDR2 as FNYEAQ (reference sequence). The CDR3 extends over 13 amino acids. CDR3 residues: CATAPGPNNEQFF. DNA of the CDR3: TGTGCTACCGCGCCGGGGCCGAACAATGAGCAGTTCTTC.

The chain uses TRBV12-5 and TRBJ1-2; D gene unclear. Germline-derived CDR1 and CDR2 are LGHNT and FRNRAP. V lost 2 bases and J lost 8, with 15 bases in between. The CDR3 covers 14 residues. The DNA of the CDR3 is TGTGCTAGTGGTTTGTATAAGGGTACGAGGGGCTACACCTTC. It translates to CASGLYKGTRGYTF. Full variable domain (missing parts from reference TRBV12-5 and TRBJ1-2): DARVTQTPRHKVTEMGQEVTMRCQPILGHNTVFWYRQTMMQGLELLAYFRNRAPLDDSGMPKDRFSAEMPDATLATLKIQPSEPRDSAVYFCASGLYKGTRGYTFGSGTRLTVV.

This clone was seen more than once but under ten times. The chain carries TRBV4-1 and TRBJ2-2, with D possibly called TRBD1 or TRBD2 (5 bases each). Germline CDR1 and CDR2: MGHRA and YSYEKL. Deletions cut 4 bases from V and 3 bases from J, with 18 bases between. The CDR3 covers 17 residues. CDR3 sequence reads: CASSREQPGGYTGELFF. The CDR3 bases are TGCGCCAGCAGCCGAGAGCAGCCTGGGGGATACACCGGGGAGCTGTTTTTT.

The CDR3 protein is CASSQSPARAPDTQYF. The CDR3 DNA is TGCGCCAGCAGCCAGTCGCCGGCTAGGGCCCCAGATACGCAGTATTTT. This chain connects TRBV4-1 to TRBJ2-3, with D hard to call. This CDR3 is 16 amino acids long. V shed 3 bases and J shed 4 bases, with 17 bases lying between them. Germline lookup yields CDR1 MGHRA and CDR2 YSYEKL.

The chain has TRBV25-1 and TRBJ1-4; 9 nucleotides line up with TRBD1. The V segment lost 4 bases and the J segment 8 bases; nucleotides outside the gene matches: 8. CDR3 length equals 15 residues. Germline-derived CDR1 and CDR2 are MGHDK and SYGVNS. The CDR3, as DNA: TGTGCCAGCAGTGGGCAAGGGACAGGGACGGAAAAACTGTTTTTT. Its translation: CASSGQGTGTEKLFF.

The chain has TRBV5-1 and TRBJ2-1; 8 bases are shared with TRBD2. This CDR3 has 16 residues. CDR1 and CDR2 (germline): SGHRS, YFSETQ. The trim removed 4 bases at V and 8 bases at J, leaving 14 bases unmatched. CDR3 nucleotide sequence: TGCGCCAGCAGCAATCCAAGCGGGAGTGATTGGGATGAGCAGTTCTTC. Encoded protein: CASSNPSGSDWDEQFF.

This chain connects TRBV4-3 to TRBJ1-3; D perhaps matches TRBD1 (5 bases). Germline V lookup: CDR1 LGHNA, CDR2 YSLEER. The V and J ends lost 2 bases and 2 bases respectively, with 16 bases between them. The CDR3 is 17 amino acids. The CDR3 reads CASSQFRDGITGNTIYF. CDR3 DNA sequence: TGCGCCAGCAGCCAATTCCGGGACGGGATTACTGGAAACACCATATATTTT.

The chain joins TRBV30 to TRBJ2-7; weak D call: TRBD2 (6 bases). The germline V gene encodes CDR1 GTSNPN and CDR2 SVGIG (reference sequence). Trimming pared 0 bases from V and 2 bases from J, leaving 11 bases between. This CDR3 comprises 14 residues. CDR3 sequence (DNA): TGTGCCTGGAGTGTCCGGACTATGCCCTACGAGCAGTACTTC. Translation gives CAWSVRTMPYEQYF.

The chain carries TRBV4-3 and TRBJ1-4, with D possibly matching TRBD1 (6 bases). Germline V gene data show CDR1 as LGHNA and CDR2 as YSLEER. V dropped 4 bases and J dropped 8 bases, with 8 bases sitting between them. This CDR3 is built from 12 residues. The CDR3 sequence: CASSPGEEKLFF. CDR3 sequence (DNA): TGCGCCAGCAGCCCAGGGGAGGAAAAACTGTTTTTT.

The V and J genes are TRBV6-5 and TRBJ2-5; TRBD2 might be the D (5 bases). Germline V gene lookup returns CDR1 MNHEY and CDR2 SVGAGI. V gave up 6 bases and J gave up 5 bases, with 13 bases separating them. This CDR3 is 13 amino acids long. CDR3 residues: CASRPAPGETQYF. The CDR3, as DNA: TGTGCCAGCAGGCCCGCTCCGGGGGAGACCCAGTACTTC.

This chain links TRBV19 with TRBJ2-2; D is unresolved. V shed 6 bases and J shed 4 bases, with 12 bases lying between them. The CDR3 length is 14 residues. Per the germline V gene, CDR1 is LNHDA and CDR2 is SQIVND (reference sequence). Here the CDR3 DNA reads TGTGCCAGTAGATGGGAACGAAGCACCGGGGAGCTGTTTTTT. It specifies CASRWERSTGELFF.

The J gene is TRBJ2-2, the V gene TRBV4-2; no clear D. The CDR3 loop spans 17 amino acids. Trimming removed 2 bases at V and 0 bases at J, with 13 bases between. Germline CDR1 and CDR2: LGHNA and YNFKEQ. The CDR3 DNA reads TGTGCCAGCAGCCAACCGGTCGAACCAACGAACACCGGGGAGCTGTTTTTT. Translating gives CASSQPVEPTNTGELFF.

This clone was seen only once. The rearrangement joins TRBV6-1 to TRBJ1-2, with D maybe TRBD1 (6 bases). The CDR3 sequence is 14 residues long. Trimming took 2 bases from V and 0 from J, leaving 7 bases between them. Germline CDR1 is MNHNS and CDR2 is SASEGT. The CDR3 reads CASSEWTANYGYTF. The CDR3 nucleotides are TGTGCCAGCAGTGAATGGACAGCTAACTATGGCTACACCTTC.

V usage is TRBV6-6 and J usage is TRBJ2-5; 9 nucleotides align to TRBD2. V shed 4 bases and J 3 bases; nucleotides not matched to a gene: 3. Germline V lookup: CDR1 MNHNY, CDR2 SVGAGI (reference sequence). CDR3 length: 14 residues. The DNA of the CDR3 is TGTGCCAGCAGTTTAGCGGGAGAGGAAGAGACCCAGTACTTC. Encoded protein: CASSLAGEEETQYF.

The V gene is TRBV7-2, the J gene TRBJ1-2, with D uncertain. Trimming cost V 5 bases and J 0 bases, with 16 bases left between them. There are 16 residues in the CDR3. Germline V gene data show CDR1 as SGHTA and CDR2 as FQGNSA. CDR3 nucleotide sequence: TGTGCCAGCAGCCCCGACGTGCGTTTTCCTAACTATGGCTACACCTTC. Translating it yields CASSPDVRFPNYGYTF.

This clone was seen only once. The chain uses TRBV7-2 and TRBJ1-5; TRBD1 is a possible D gene (5 bases). Germline CDR1 reads SGHTA; CDR2 reads FQGNSA. V lost 5 bases and J lost 5, with 13 bases in between. The CDR3 is made up of 14 amino acids. CDR3 region: CASSILWGDQPQHF. The CDR3 bases are TGTGCCAGCAGCATCCTCTGGGGGGATCAGCCCCAGCATTTT.

A single count supports this clone. V is TRBV5-1 and J is TRBJ2-7; 7 nucleotides match TRBD1. Per germline, CDR1 SGHRS and CDR2 YFSETQ. The CDR3 is made up of 16 amino acids. V was clipped by 5 bases and J by 0 bases; unmatched bases: 11. The CDR3 DNA sequence: TGCGCCAGCAGTTACAAACAGGGGCCAGGCTCCTACGAGCAGTACTTC. This encodes CASSYKQGPGSYEQYF.